The present entry profiles one T cell receptor (beta chain) with its context. Antigen specificity is unknown. TCRdb fed the 5' RACE reads into MiXCR, producing one record per CDR3 protein. The table records hundreds of thousands of distinct CDR3 sequences, approximately 21% of them present only once. The data derive from a study of identical twins. Findings of the study overall: Cord blood beta clonotypes that were abundant carried fewer insertions, and memory repertoires showed no such trend.

Germline assignment: CDR1 DFQATT and CDR2 SNEGSKA (reference sequence). The CDR3 contains 13 residues. V was cut by 3 bases and J by 0 bases, with 6 bases left in between. These data were likewise used in another study, on T cells expressing NK-cell markers. That report adds: Repertoire data for TCR beta were derived from sorted T cells (CD3+CD56+NKG2C+, CD3+CD56+NKG2C- and CD3+CD56-NKG2C+).

The source is a woman between 18 and 29 years old in good health. The chain carries TRBV20-1 and TRBJ2-1; D perhaps matches TRBD2 (5 bases). Sequencing was carried out using PBMCs. The DNA for the CDR3 is TGCAGTGCTAGGCGGGTCTCCTACAATGAGCAGTTCTTC. It specifies CSARRVSYNEQFF.